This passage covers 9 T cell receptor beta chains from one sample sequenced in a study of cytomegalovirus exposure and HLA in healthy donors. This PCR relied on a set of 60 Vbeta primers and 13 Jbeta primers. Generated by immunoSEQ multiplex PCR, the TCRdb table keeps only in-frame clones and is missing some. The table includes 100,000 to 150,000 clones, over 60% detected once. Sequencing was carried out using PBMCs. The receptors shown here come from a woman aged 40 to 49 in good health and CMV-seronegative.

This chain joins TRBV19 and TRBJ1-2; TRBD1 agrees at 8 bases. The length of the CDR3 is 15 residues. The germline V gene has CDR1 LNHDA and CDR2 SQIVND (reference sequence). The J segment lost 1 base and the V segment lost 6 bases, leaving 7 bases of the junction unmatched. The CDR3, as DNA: TGTGCCAGTAGGAACCCGGGACAGGATAACTATGGCTACACCTTC. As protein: CASRNPGQDNYGYTF.

CDR3 residues: CASNSPGGYEQYF. The CDR3 nucleotides read TGCGCCAGCAACTCCCCGGGAGGCTACGAGCAGTACTTC. The chain combines TRBV10-2 with TRBJ2-7, with 7 nucleotides matching TRBD2. Germline loops: CDR1 WSHSY, CDR2 SAAADI. This CDR3 spans 13 amino acids. J was trimmed by 3 bases and V by 7 bases; bases with no gene match: 6.

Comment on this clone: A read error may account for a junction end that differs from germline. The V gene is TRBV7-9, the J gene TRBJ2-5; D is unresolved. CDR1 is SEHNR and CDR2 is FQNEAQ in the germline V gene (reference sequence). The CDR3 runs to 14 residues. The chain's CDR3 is CSSSSPTSQETQYF. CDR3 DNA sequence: TGTTCCAGCAGCTCCCCGACAAGCCAAGAGACCCAGTACTTC.

CDR3 coding DNA: TGCGCCAGCAGCCAAGATGAGGGGGGGGGTCAGCCCCAGCATTTT. This sequence encodes CASSQDEGGGQPQHF. The chain uses TRBV4-1 and TRBJ1-5; a possible D gene is TRBD1 (6 bases). The V end lost 0 bases, the J end lost 6 bases, and 12 bases lay between the germline ends. Per germline, CDR1 MGHRA and CDR2 YSYEKL. CDR3 length equals 15 residues.

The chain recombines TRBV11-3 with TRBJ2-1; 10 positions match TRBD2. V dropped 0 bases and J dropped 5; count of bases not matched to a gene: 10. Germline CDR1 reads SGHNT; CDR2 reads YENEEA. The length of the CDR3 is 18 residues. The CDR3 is CASSLDQGGTSAHNEQFF. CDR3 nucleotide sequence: TGTGCCAGCAGCTTAGATCAGGGTGGGACTAGCGCCCACAATGAGCAGTTCTTC.

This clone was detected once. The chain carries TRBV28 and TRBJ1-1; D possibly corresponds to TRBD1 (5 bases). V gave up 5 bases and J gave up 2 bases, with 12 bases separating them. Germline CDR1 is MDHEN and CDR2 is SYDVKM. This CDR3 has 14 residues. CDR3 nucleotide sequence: TGTGCCAGCAGTCTCGGGGGGGAAAACACTGAAGCTTTCTTT. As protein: CASSLGGENTEAFF.

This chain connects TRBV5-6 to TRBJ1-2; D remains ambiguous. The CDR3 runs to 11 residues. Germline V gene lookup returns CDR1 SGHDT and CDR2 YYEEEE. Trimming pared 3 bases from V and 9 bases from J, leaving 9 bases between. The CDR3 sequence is CASSSRGSYTF. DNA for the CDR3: TGTGCCAGCAGCTCTCGGGGTAGCTACACCTTC. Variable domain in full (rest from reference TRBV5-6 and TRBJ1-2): DAGVTQSPTHLIKTRGQQVTLRCSPKSGHDTVSWYQQALGQGPQFIFQYYEEEERQRGNFPDRFSGHQFPNYSSELNVNALLLGDSALYLCASSSRGSYTFGSGTRLTVV.

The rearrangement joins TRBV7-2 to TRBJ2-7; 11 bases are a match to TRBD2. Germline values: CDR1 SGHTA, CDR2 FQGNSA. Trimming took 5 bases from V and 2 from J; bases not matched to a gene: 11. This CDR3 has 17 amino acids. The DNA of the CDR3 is TGTGCCAGCAGCAACTGGAGGGTAGCGGGAGGGACCTACGAGCAGTACTTC. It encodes CASSNWRVAGGTYEQYF. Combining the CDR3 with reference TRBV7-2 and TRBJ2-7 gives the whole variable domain GAGVSQSPSNKVTEKGKDVELRCDPISGHTALYWYRQSLGQGLEFLIYFQGNSAPDKSGLPSDRFSAERTGGSVSTLTIQRTQQEDSAVYLCASSNWRVAGGTYEQYFGPGTRLTVT.

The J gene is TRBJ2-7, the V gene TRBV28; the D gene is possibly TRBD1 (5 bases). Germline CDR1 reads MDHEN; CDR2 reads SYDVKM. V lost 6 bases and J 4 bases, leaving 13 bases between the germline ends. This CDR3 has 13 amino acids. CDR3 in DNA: TGTGCCAGCAGGTCAGGGATGTCGTACGAGCAGTACTTC. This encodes CASRSGMSYEQYF. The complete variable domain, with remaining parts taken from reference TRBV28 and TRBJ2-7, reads DVKVTQSSRYLVKRTGEKVFLECVQDMDHENMFWYRQDPGLGLRLIYFSYDVKMKEKGDIPEGYSVSREKKERFSLILESASTNQTSMYLCASRSGMSYEQYFGPGTRLTVT.